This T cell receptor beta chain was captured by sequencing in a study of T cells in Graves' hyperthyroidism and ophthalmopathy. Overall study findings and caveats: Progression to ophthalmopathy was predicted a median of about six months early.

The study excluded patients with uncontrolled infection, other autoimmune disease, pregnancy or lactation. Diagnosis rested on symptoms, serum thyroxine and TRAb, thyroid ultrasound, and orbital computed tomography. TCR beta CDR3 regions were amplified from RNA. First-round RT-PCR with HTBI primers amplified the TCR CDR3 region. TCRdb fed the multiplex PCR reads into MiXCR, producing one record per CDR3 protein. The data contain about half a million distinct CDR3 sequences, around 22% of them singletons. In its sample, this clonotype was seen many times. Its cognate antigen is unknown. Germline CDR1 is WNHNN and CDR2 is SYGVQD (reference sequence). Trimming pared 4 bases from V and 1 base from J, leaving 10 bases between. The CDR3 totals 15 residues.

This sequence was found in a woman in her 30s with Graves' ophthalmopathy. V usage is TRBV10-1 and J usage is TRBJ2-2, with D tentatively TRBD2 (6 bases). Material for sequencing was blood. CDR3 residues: CASSALEGNTGELFF. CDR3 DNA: TGCGCCAGCAGTGCGTTGGAGGGGAACACCGGGGAGCTGTTTTTT.